Below are 17 T cell receptor beta chains sequenced from a single sample in a study of shared clonotypes between healthy human individuals. TCRdb's copy holds only in-frame clones and misses some; the assay was immunoSEQ multiplex PCR. The sample has about 2.2 million clones, more than 85% seen once. Naive CD8 populations comprised CD45RO-negative cells positively selected for CCR7, excluding terminally differentiated effector memory CD45RA+ cells. The sequenced material came from naive CD8+ T cells from PBMCs. The receptors derive from a man younger than 35 in good health. Some clones in this sample may be carry-over from other donors' samples.

This chain connects TRBV27 to TRBJ2-5, with D uncertain. The germline V and J ends were trimmed by 1 base and 2 bases, with 8 bases remaining between them. Germline loops: CDR1 MNHEY, CDR2 SMNVEV (reference sequence). This CDR3 has 14 amino acids. CDR3 in DNA: TGTGCCAGCAGTTTATTCCCGGAACAAGAGACCCAGTACTTC. Translated: CASSLFPEQETQYF.

V and J are TRBV12-5 and TRBJ2-1; D remains unclear. Germline assignment: CDR1 LGHNT and CDR2 FRNRAP. The germline V and J ends were trimmed by 0 bases and 10 bases, with 4 bases remaining between them. This CDR3 comprises 11 residues. This chain's CDR3 is CASGLVREQFF. CDR3 bases: TGTGCTAGTGGTTTGGTCCGAGAGCAGTTCTTC.

The rearrangement uses TRBV2 and TRBJ2-5; possible D gene TRBD1, 6 bases. Trimming removed 4 bases from V and 3 bases from J, with 12 bases in between. The CDR3 consists of 14 residues. Germline lookup yields CDR1 SNHLY and CDR2 FYNNEI. The CDR3 nucleotides are TGTGCCAGCAGTGGGGACATGAGCAAAGAGACCCAGTACTTC. This encodes CASSGDMSKETQYF.

The chain couples TRBV5-1 to TRBJ2-2; 7 nucleotides line up with TRBD1. J gave up 4 bases and V 6 bases, and 9 bases lay outside the gene matches. Germline-derived CDR1 and CDR2 are SGHRS and YFSETQ. This CDR3 has 15 amino acids. The CDR3 is CASNPGPGGTGELFF. The DNA of the CDR3 is TGCGCCAGCAACCCGGGTCCAGGGGGCACCGGGGAGCTGTTTTTT. Together with reference TRBV5-1 and TRBJ2-2, the CDR3 gives the full variable domain: KAGVTQTPRYLIKTRGQQVTLSCSPISGHRSVSWYQQTPGQGLQFLFEYFSETQRNKGNFPGRFSGRQFSNSRSEMNVSTLELGDSALYLCASNPGPGGTGELFFGEGSRLTVL.

The CDR3 here is CASSKMSGANVLTF. The CDR3, as DNA: TGTGCCAGCAGTAAAATGTCTGGGGCCAACGTCCTGACTTTC. The rearrangement links TRBV27 to TRBJ2-6; no clear D. Trimming cost V 5 bases and J 1 base, with 6 bases left between them. This CDR3 region has 14 residues. CDR1 and CDR2 from the germline V gene are MNHEY and SMNVEV (reference sequence).

The rearrangement joins TRBV27 to TRBJ2-2; D uncertain. The CDR3 has 15 residues. The V gene lost 2 bases and the J gene lost 1 base, with 8 bases spanning the gap. Germline values: CDR1 MNHEY, CDR2 SMNVEV (reference sequence). The CDR3 loop reads CASSLVQVNTGELFF. CDR3 nucleotides: TGTGCCAGCAGTTTAGTCCAGGTGAACACCGGGGAGCTGTTTTTT.

This clone showed up just once. The chain's CDR3 is CASSHTGDRVNSPLHF. Written as DNA, the CDR3 is TGTGCCAGCAGCCACACCGGGGACAGGGTAAATTCACCCCTCCACTTT. This chain uses TRBV5-4 with TRBJ1-6, with 9 bases matching TRBD1. V dropped 4 bases and J dropped 7; count of bases not matched to a gene: 9. The CDR3 length is 16 residues. Germline values: CDR1 SGHNT, CDR2 YYREEE (reference sequence).

The chain recombines TRBV27 with TRBJ1-2; weak D call: TRBD1 (5 bases). CDR3 size: 16 residues. The V end was cut by 3 bases, the J end by 4 bases, with 18 bases between. The germline V gene encodes CDR1 MNHEY and CDR2 SMNVEV (reference sequence). In nucleotides, the CDR3 is TGTGCCAGCAGTTTCAGCCGAGAGGGGATCGGCTATGGCTACACCTTC. Its translation: CASSFSREGIGYGYTF.

This clone was picked up a small number of times. V usage is TRBV7-6 and J usage is TRBJ1-1; no firm D call. There are 15 residues in the CDR3. Germline values: CDR1 SGHVS, CDR2 FNYEAQ. Trimming left V 2 bases short and J 1 base short, with 11 bases between. The CDR3 DNA is TGTGCCAGCAGCTTAATAGTTGGCAGGAACACTGAAGCTTTCTTT. This sequence encodes CASSLIVGRNTEAFF. Variable domain in full (rest from reference TRBV7-6 and TRBJ1-1): GAGVSQSPRYKVTKRGQDVALRCDPISGHVSLYWYRQALGQGPEFLTYFNYEAQQDKSGLPNDRFSAERPEGSISTLTIQRTEQRDSAMYRCASSLIVGRNTEAFFGQGTRLTVV.

The sample holds a few counts of this clone. The gene calls are TRBV6-4 and TRBJ2-1; D gene uncertain. The germline V gene has CDR1 MRHNA and CDR2 SNTAGT. CDR3 length: 12 amino acids. Trimming removed 6 bases at V and 2 bases at J, with 5 bases between. CDR3 loop: CASRDPYNEQFF. The CDR3 DNA follows: TGTGCCAGCAGAGACCCCTACAATGAGCAGTTCTTC.

CDR3 DNA sequence: TGTGCCAGCAGCGTAGGAATCCATTACGAGCAGTACTTC. It encodes CASSVGIHYEQYF. The chain uses TRBV9 and TRBJ2-7; no clear D gene. The germline gives CDR1 SGDLS, CDR2 YYNGEE. The CDR3 consists of 13 residues. V gave up 0 bases and J gave up 4 bases, with 8 bases separating them.

The V gene is TRBV5-4, the J gene TRBJ2-7; D may be TRBD1 (5 bases). V lost 3 bases and J lost 0, with 13 bases in between. Germline values: CDR1 SGHNT, CDR2 YYREEE (reference sequence). This CDR3 has 15 residues. The CDR3 region has the DNA TGTGCCAGCAGCTCCCCCTCAGGGAACTCCTACGAGCAGTACTTC. Amino acids: CASSSPSGNSYEQYF.

This sequence joins TRBV7-3 and TRBJ2-3; D ambiguous. V was shortened by 4 bases and J by 4 bases, with 15 bases between the two germline ends. Germline V gene sequence: CDR1 SGHTA, CDR2 FQGTGA. The CDR3 extends over 15 amino acids. The CDR3 nucleotides are TGTGCCAGCAGCTCAAGGGATGAGTGGGCAGATACGCAGTATTTT. Its protein product is CASSSRDEWADTQYF.

This chain uses TRBV7-3 with TRBJ2-2, with 12 bases that match TRBD2. The V gene end was trimmed by 3 bases and the J gene end by 5 bases; junction bases not matched to a gene: 4. The CDR3 runs 16 residues. The V gene's germline CDR1 is SGHTA and CDR2 FQGTGA. The CDR3 is CASSFGLAGTTGELFF. The CDR3 DNA follows: TGTGCCAGCAGCTTTGGACTAGCGGGAACAACCGGGGAGCTGTTTTTT.

The chain uses TRBV10-3 and TRBJ2-7; the D is unclear. The germline CDR1 and CDR2 sequences are ENHRY and SYGVKD. The CDR3 has 13 amino acids. Trimming removed 8 bases at V and 7 bases at J, with 18 bases between. The chain's CDR3 is CAIAEVSRTEQYF. The DNA of the CDR3 is TGTGCCATCGCCGAGGTTTCGCGTACGGAGCAGTACTTC.

This sequence joins TRBV5-6 and TRBJ2-7; D not resolved. The germline CDR1 and CDR2 sequences are SGHDT and YYEEEE. Between the trimmed V and J ends, which lost 4 bases and 6 bases, there was a span of 11 bases. This CDR3 comprises 12 residues. The CDR3 nucleotides read TGTGCCAGCAGCCCCGCCGGTGGCGAGCAGTACTTC. Encoded protein: CASSPAGGEQYF.

The chain carries TRBV10-3 and TRBJ2-7, with 7 nucleotides matching TRBD1. CDR3 size: 13 residues. J gave up 3 bases and V 4 bases, and 3 bases lay outside the gene matches. CDR1 and CDR2 (germline): ENHRY, SYGVKD. The CDR3 region is CAISGGQVYEQYF. As DNA, the CDR3 is TGTGCCATCAGTGGTGGACAGGTCTACGAGCAGTACTTC.